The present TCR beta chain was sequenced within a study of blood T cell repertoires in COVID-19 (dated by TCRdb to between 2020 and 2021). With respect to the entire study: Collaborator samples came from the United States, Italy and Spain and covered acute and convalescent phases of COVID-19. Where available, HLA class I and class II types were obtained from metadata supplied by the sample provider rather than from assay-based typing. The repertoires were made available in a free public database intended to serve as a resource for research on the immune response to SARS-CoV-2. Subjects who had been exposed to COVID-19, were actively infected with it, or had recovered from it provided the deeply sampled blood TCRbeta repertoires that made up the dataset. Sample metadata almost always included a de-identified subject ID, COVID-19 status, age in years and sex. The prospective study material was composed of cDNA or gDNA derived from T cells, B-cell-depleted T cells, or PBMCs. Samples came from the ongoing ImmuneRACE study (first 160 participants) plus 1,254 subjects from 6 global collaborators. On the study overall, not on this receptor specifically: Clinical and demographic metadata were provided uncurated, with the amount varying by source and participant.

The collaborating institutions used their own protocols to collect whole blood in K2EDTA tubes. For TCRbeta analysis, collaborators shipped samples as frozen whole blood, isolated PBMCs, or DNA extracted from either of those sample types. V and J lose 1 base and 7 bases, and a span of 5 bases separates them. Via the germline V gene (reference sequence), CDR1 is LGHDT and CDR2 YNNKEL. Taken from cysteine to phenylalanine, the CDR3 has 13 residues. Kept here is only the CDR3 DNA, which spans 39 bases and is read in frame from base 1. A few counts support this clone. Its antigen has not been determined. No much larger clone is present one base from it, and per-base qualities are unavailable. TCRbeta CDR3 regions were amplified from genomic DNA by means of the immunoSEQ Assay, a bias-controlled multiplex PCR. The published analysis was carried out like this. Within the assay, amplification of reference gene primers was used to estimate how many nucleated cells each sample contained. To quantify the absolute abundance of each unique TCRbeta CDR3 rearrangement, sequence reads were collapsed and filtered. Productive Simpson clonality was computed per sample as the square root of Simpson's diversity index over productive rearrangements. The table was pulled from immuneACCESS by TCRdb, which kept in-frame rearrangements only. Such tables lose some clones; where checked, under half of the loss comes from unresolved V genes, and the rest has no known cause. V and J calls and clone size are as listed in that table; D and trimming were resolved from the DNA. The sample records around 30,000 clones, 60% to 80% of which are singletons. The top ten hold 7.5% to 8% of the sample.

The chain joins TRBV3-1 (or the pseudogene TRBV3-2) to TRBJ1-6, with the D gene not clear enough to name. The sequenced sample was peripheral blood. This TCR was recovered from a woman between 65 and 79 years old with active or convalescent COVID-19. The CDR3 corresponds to CASSQVRNSPLHF. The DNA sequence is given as TGTGCCAGCAGCCAAGTCCGGAATTCACCCCTCCACTTT.